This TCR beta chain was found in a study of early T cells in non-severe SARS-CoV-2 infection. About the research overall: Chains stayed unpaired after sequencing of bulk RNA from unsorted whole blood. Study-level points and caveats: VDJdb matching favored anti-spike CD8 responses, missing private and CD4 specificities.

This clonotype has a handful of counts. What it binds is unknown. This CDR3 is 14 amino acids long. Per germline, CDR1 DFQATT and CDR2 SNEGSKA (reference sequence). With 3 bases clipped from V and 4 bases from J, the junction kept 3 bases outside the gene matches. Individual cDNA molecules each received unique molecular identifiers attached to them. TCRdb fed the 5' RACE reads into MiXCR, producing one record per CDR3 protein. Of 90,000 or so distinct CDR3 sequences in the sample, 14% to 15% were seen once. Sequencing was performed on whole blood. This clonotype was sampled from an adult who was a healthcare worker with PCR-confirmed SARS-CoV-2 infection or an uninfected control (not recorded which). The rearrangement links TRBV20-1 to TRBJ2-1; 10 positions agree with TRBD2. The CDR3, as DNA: TGCAGTGCTAGGGGGACTAGCGCTTACAATGAGCAGTTCTTC. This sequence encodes CSARGTSAYNEQFF.